This T cell receptor (beta chain) was recorded in a study of beta chain features in type 1 diabetes. Trimming took off 6 bases at V and 4 bases at J, with 18 bases between the two ends. Looked up from germline, CDR1 is MNHEY and CDR2 is SVGAGI. This CDR3 spans 15 amino acids. General observations from the study: Researchers cautioned that cDNA sequencing could over-represent cells with high TCR expression. When Type 1 diabetes patients were examined, their TCRB CDR3s proved moderately but significantly shorter in all four CD4+ subsets.

In the case of this clone: Its antigen is still unknown.

Isolated RNA was reverse transcribed in full, so expressed TCRB transcripts were sequenced. For naive, central memory and regulatory T cell samples, reads averaged roughly 3.7 million. Generated by immunoSEQ multiplex PCR, the TCRdb table keeps only in-frame clones and is missing some. Among around 650,000 clones listed, about an eighth were seen once. This TCR was sampled from a man aged 25-45 years with type 1 diabetes. The rearrangement uses TRBV6-5 and TRBJ2-5; D may correspond to TRBD1 or TRBD2 (6 bases each). Sequencing used naive CD4+ T cells from blood. CDR3 region: CASSVTGASIETQYF. CDR3 nucleotides: TGTGCCAGCAGCGTAACGGGGGCTTCAATAGAGACCCAGTACTTC.